Listed here are 9 T cell receptor beta chains from one sample, sequenced in a study of T cell changes during pregnancy in multiple sclerosis. Only in-frame clones appear in the TCRdb table, and some are missing; sequencing was by immunoSEQ multiplex PCR. The sample lists approximately 36,000 clones, about 92% occurring once. Here the sequenced sample was CD4+ T cells from peripheral blood mononuclear cells, taken in the first trimester of pregnancy. Receptors were obtained from a female donor with multiple sclerosis, enrolled in a pregnancy study.

Of note for this clone: One end of the junction is discordant with germline, which a read error may explain. This chain joins TRBV4-1 and TRBJ1-4; 8 positions agree with TRBD1. CDR1 MGHRA and CDR2 YSYEKL come from the germline V gene. The CDR3 has 15 residues. This CDR3 is CASSLGQGFDEKLLF. In nucleotides, the CDR3 is TGCGCCAGCAGCCTCGGACAGGGCTTCGATGAAAAACTGCTTTTT.

This chain links TRBV29-1 with TRBJ1-5, with D tentatively TRBD1 (6 bases). The CDR3 contains 13 residues. The germline gives CDR1 SQVTM, CDR2 ANQGSEA. The V end lost 5 bases, the J end lost 5 bases, and 13 bases lay between the germline ends. CDR3 nucleotide sequence: TGCAGCGTTCGAGGGACATTCGATCAGCCCCAGCATTTT. This gives the protein CSVRGTFDQPQHF. The variable domain in full, completed from reference TRBV29-1 and TRBJ1-5, reads SAVISQKPSRDICQRGTSLTIQCQVDSQVTMMFWYRQQPGQSLTLIATANQGSEATYESGFVIDKFPISRPNLTFSTLTVSNMSPEDSSIYLCSVRGTFDQPQHFGDGTRLSIL.

The CDR3 is CASFQGGANQPQHF. The CDR3 DNA reads TGTGCCAGCTTCCAAGGGGGGGCCAATCAGCCCCAGCATTTT. This chain links TRBV28 with TRBJ1-5, with D perhaps matching TRBD1 (6 bases). Trimming cost V 8 bases and J 3 bases, with 14 bases left between them. Germline V lookup: CDR1 MDHEN, CDR2 SYDVKM. The CDR3 length is 14 residues.

The chain links TRBV10-3 to TRBJ2-1; D possibly corresponds to TRBD1 (5 bases). V lost 11 bases and J 5 bases, leaving 16 bases between the germline ends. Germline V gene sequence: CDR1 ENHRY, CDR2 SYGVKD. This CDR3 contains 13 residues. CDR3 in DNA: TGTGCCGTTGGGCAGGGCCGGGACAATGAGCAGTTCTTC. Its translation is CAVGQGRDNEQFF.

V and J are TRBV19 and TRBJ1-1, with 8 bases that match TRBD1. After removal of 6 bases from V and 0 bases from J, the junction contained 6 bases not matched to a gene. There are 15 residues in the CDR3. The germline gives CDR1 LNHDA, CDR2 SQIVND (reference sequence). CDR3 in amino acids: CASSRRDRLNTEAFF. The CDR3 DNA reads TGTGCCAGTAGCCGCCGGGACAGGTTGAACACTGAAGCTTTCTTT.

The chain has TRBV11-2 and TRBJ2-5; the D gene is possibly TRBD2 (6 bases). With 5 bases removed from V and 9 bases from J, the gap between germline ends came to 13 bases. Per germline, CDR1 SGHAT and CDR2 FQNNGV. This CDR3 is 12 amino acids long. The CDR3 protein is CASSVMAGPQYF. The CDR3 region has the DNA TGTGCCAGCAGCGTTATGGCGGGGCCCCAGTACTTC.

J is TRBJ2-1 and V is TRBV4-3; 8 bases fit TRBD2. CDR1 and CDR2 from the germline V gene are LGHNA and YSLEER. The CDR3 consists of 17 residues. V gave up 0 bases and J gave up 3 bases; unmatched junction bases: 7. CDR3 in amino acids: CASSQEGRTSSYNEQFF. CDR3 sequence (DNA): TGCGCCAGCAGCCAAGAAGGGAGGACTAGCAGCTACAATGAGCAGTTCTTC.

On this clone: A junction end diverges from the germline sequence, so it may reflect a read error. The rearrangement uses TRBV2 and TRBJ2-7, with TRBD2 as a possible D gene (5 bases). The CDR3 is 12 residues long. Germline V gene data show CDR1 as SNHLY and CDR2 as FYNNEI. In DNA form, the CDR3 reads TGTGCCAGCAGTGGGCGTCCCCCCATAGCGAACTTC. Translating it yields CASSGRPPIANF.

This chain links TRBV28 with TRBJ2-1; the D is unclear. The CDR3 is made up of 16 amino acids. Germline V gene lookup returns CDR1 MDHEN and CDR2 SYDVKM. V was trimmed by 2 bases and J by 0 bases, leaving 11 bases between them. As DNA, the CDR3 is TGTGCCAGCAGTTTAGTCACCGGGTTCTCCTACAATGAGCAGTTCTTC. Translation: CASSLVTGFSYNEQFF.